This T cell receptor (beta chain) was documented in a study of CD8 T cells in Susac syndrome. Study-level points and caveats: The total CD8+ repertoires contained approximately 16 Susac-specific public clones, and the CD8+ TEMRA repertoires contained about 5.

The germline V and J ends were trimmed by 1 base and 0 bases, with 7 bases remaining between them. Per germline, CDR1 LGHDT and CDR2 YNNKEL (reference sequence). This CDR3 region has 15 residues. About this clonotype itself: Its antigen is unidentified.

The RNA input was about 0.45 to 1 ug, and it was reverse transcribed with random hexamers. Each CDR3 protein is one row after TCRdb ran MiXCR on the immunoSEQ multiplex PCR reads. The sample comprises some 130,000 distinct CDR3 sequences, just under 95% of which are singletons, and over 0.15% rests with the top ten. This receptor was obtained from a human donor with Susac syndrome. The J gene is TRBJ1-5, the V gene TRBV3-1; D is unresolved. Input material: CD8+ T cells from PBMCs. CDR3 DNA sequence: TGTGCCAGCAGCCAAGGAAGGATTAGCAATCAGCCCCAGCATTTT. Its translation: CASSQGRISNQPQHF.